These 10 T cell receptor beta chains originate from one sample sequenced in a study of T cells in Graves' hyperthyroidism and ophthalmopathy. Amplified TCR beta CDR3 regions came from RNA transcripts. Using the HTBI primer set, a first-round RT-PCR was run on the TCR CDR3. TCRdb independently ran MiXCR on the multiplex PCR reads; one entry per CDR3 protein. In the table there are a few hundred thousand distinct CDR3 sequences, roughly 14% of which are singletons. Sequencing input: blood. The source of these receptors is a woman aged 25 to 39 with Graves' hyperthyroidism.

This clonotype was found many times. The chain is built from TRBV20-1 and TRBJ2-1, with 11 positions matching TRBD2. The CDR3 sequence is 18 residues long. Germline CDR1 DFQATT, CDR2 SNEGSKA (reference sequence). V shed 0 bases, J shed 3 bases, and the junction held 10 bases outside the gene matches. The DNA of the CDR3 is TGCAGTGCTAGAGATCTAAGACTAGCGGGGCATAACTACAATGAGCAGTTCTTC. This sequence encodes CSARDLRLAGHNYNEQFF.

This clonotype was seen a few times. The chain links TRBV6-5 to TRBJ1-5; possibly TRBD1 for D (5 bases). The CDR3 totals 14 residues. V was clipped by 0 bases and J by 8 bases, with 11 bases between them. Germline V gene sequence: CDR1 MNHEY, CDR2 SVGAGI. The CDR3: CASSYSPGRKPQHF. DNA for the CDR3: TGTGCCAGCAGTTACTCTCCAGGGCGCAAGCCCCAGCATTTT.

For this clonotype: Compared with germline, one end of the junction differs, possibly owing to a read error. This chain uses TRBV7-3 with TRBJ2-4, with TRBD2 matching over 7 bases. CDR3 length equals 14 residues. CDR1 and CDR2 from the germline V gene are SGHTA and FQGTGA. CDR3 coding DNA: TGTGCCAGCAACTTAACGGGGGGTACGAACATTCAGTACTTC. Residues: CASNLTGGTNIQYF.

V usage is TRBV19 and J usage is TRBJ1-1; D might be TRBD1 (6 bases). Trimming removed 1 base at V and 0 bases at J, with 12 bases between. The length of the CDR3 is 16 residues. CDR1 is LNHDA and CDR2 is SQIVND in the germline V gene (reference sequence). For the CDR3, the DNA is TGTGCCAGTAGTATAGGGTCCGGGGACATGAACACTGAAGCTTTCTTT. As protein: CASSIGSGDMNTEAFF.

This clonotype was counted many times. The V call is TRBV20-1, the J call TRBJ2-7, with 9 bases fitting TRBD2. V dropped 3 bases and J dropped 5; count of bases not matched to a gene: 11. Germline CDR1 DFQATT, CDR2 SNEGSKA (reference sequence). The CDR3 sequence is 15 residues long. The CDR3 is CSASNAWTSEHEQYF. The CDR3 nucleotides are TGCAGTGCTAGTAATGCTTGGACTAGCGAGCACGAGCAGTACTTC.

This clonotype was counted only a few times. The CDR3 DNA is TGTGCCAGCAGAGGGACTTCAGACGTCCTGACTTTC. This codes for CASRGTSDVLTF. The gene calls are TRBV27 and TRBJ2-6; possible D gene TRBD2, 6 bases. With 6 bases removed from V and 11 bases from J, the gap between germline ends came to 11 bases. The CDR3 runs 12 residues. CDR1 and CDR2 from the germline V gene are MNHEY and SMNVEV (reference sequence).

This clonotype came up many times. The chain's CDR3 is CASSDPGNYEQYF. DNA for the CDR3: TGTGCCAGCAGCGACCCGGGAAACTACGAGCAGTACTTC. The chain joins TRBV7-9 to TRBJ2-7; weak D call: TRBD2 (5 bases). The V gene's germline CDR1 is SEHNR and CDR2 FQNEAQ (reference sequence). Trimming took 5 bases from V and 3 from J, leaving 11 bases between them. The CDR3 covers 13 residues.

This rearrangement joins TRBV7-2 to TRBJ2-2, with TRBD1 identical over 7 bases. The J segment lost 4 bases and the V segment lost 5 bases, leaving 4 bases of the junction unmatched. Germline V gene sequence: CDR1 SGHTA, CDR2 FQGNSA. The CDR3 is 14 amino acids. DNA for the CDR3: TGTGCCAGCAGCGTACAGGGGCCCACCGGGGAGCTGTTTTTT. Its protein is CASSVQGPTGELFF.

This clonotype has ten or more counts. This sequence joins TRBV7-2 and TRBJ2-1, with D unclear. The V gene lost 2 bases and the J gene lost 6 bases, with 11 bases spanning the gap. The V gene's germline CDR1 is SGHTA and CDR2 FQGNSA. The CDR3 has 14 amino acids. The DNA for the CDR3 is TGTGCCAGCAGCTTAACCGTGGGCGGCAATGAGCAGTTCTTC. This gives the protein CASSLTVGGNEQFF.

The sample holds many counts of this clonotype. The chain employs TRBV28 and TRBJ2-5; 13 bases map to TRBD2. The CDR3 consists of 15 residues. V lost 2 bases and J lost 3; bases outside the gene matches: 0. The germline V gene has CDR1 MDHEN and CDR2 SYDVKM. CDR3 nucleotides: TGTGCCAGCAGTTTAGGGACTAGCGGGGAAGAGACCCAGTACTTC. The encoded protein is CASSLGTSGEETQYF.